This entry lists 22 T cell receptor beta chains sequenced from one sample in a study of T cell repertoires in cytomegalovirus infection. From the reads, TCRdb called clonotypes with MiXCR, one entry per CDR3 protein. This repertoire shows approximately 1,000,000 distinct CDR3 sequences, approximately 32% found once; its top ten account for around 15%. These receptors are not linked to any known antigen. The sample consisted of cultured CD8+ T cells from PBMCs, taken from culture after CMV antigen stimulation. The source is a human donor in good health (CMV status not recorded). Some clones in this sample may be carry-over from other donors' samples.

The chain is built from TRBV7-9 and TRBJ2-6, with D tentatively TRBD1 (5 bases). V lost 1 base to trimming and J lost 3 bases, with 7 bases between them. Per germline, CDR1 SEHNR and CDR2 FQNEAQ (reference sequence). The CDR3 covers 15 residues. The CDR3 here is CASSLEGFGANVLTF. In DNA form, the CDR3 reads TGTGCCAGCAGCTTAGAGGGGTTTGGGGCCAACGTCCTGACTTTC. Full variable domain (rest looked up from reference TRBV7-9 and TRBJ2-6): DTGVSQNPRHKITKRGQNVTFRCDPISEHNRLYWYRQTLGQGPEFLTYFQNEAQLEKSRLLSDRFSAERPKGSFSTLEIQRTEQGDSAMYLCASSLEGFGANVLTFGAGSRLTVL.

The sample holds a few counts of this clonotype. The CDR3 loop is CASSLETMVRNTIYF. In DNA form, the CDR3 reads TGTGCCAGCAGCCTAGAGACTATGGTTAGAAACACCATATATTTT. This chain uses TRBV7-9 with TRBJ1-3; D is uncertain. The germline V and J ends were trimmed by 5 bases and 5 bases, with 16 bases remaining between them. The CDR3 has 15 residues. CDR1 is SEHNR and CDR2 is FQNEAQ in the germline V gene (reference sequence). Drawing the rest from reference TRBV7-9 and TRBJ1-3, the complete variable domain is DTGVSQNPRHKITKRGQNVTFRCDPISEHNRLYWYRQTLGQGPEFLTYFQNEAQLEKSRLLSDRFSAERPKGSFSTLEIQRTEQGDSAMYLCASSLETMVRNTIYFGEGSWLTVV.

In this sample, this clonotype turned up once. A single base separates this from a much larger clone, so it may be a read error. The DNA for the CDR3 is TGTGCCAGCAACTTAGGTGCGGGTAGCAATCAGCCCCAGCATTTT. It codes for CASNLGAGSNQPQHF. The V call is TRBV7-8, the J call TRBJ1-5; unclear D gene. The CDR3 has 15 amino acids. The V gene's germline CDR1 is SGHVS and CDR2 FQNEAQ.

The rearrangement uses TRBV28 and TRBJ2-2; either TRBD1 or TRBD2 may supply D (6 bases each). The CDR3 sequence is 14 residues long. Per germline, CDR1 MDHEN and CDR2 SYDVKM. For the CDR3, the DNA is TGTGTCACCCATCGGGGGCCGGTGGCCGGGGAGCTGTTTTTT. This encodes CVTHRGPVAGELFF. Together with reference TRBV28 and TRBJ2-2, the CDR3 gives the full variable domain: DVKVTQSSRYLVKRTGEKVFLECVQDMDHENMFWYRQDPGLGLRLIYFSYDVKMKEKGDIPEGYSVSREKKERFSLILESASTNQTSMYLCVTHRGPVAGELFFGEGSRLTVL.

The chain is built from TRBV6-2 or TRBV6-3 and TRBJ1-1; D not resolved. The CDR3 loop spans 13 amino acids. Germline V gene lookup returns CDR1 MNHEY and CDR2 SVGEGT. Trimming took 6 bases from V and 0 from J, leaving 8 bases between them. The CDR3 protein is CASRSGMNTEAFF. The CDR3 bases are TGTGCCAGCAGATCCGGCATGAACACTGAAGCTTTCTTT.

The CDR3 here is CASSQGGTRYEQYV. CDR3 DNA sequence: TGTGCCAGCAGCCAGGGCGGGACACGCTACGAGCAGTACGTC. The rearrangement joins TRBV5-5 to TRBJ2-7; D possibly matches TRBD1 or TRBD2 (6 bases each). Germline CDR1 and CDR2: SGHKS and YYEKEE (reference sequence). Trimming shortened V by 4 bases and J by 3 bases, and 14 bases separated the two germline ends. The CDR3 has 14 residues.

This clonotype was recorded a few times. This chain uses TRBV7-6 with TRBJ1-4; 10 nucleotides match TRBD1. J gave up 10 bases and V 5 bases, and 7 bases lay outside the gene matches. Germline V lookup: CDR1 SGHVS, CDR2 FNYEAQ. The CDR3 covers 14 residues. The CDR3 spells CASSARDRGGKLFF. The CDR3, as DNA: TGTGCCAGCAGCGCCCGGGACAGGGGTGGAAAACTGTTTTTT.

The V call is TRBV28, the J call TRBJ1-2; tentative D call: TRBD1 (5 bases). CDR1 is MDHEN and CDR2 is SYDVKM in the germline V gene. Trimming took 8 bases from V and 5 from J, leaving 15 bases between them. The CDR3 spans 13 residues. In DNA form, the CDR3 reads TGTGCCAGCCACGACAGCTCAGCGTATGGCTACACCTTC. Protein sequence: CASHDSSAYGYTF.

The chain joins TRBV20-1 to TRBJ1-5; 12 positions match TRBD1. Germline CDR1 DFQATT, CDR2 SNEGSKA (reference sequence). CDR3 length: 18 residues. Trimming at V came to 1 base and at J to 2 bases, leaving 9 bases not matched to a gene. CDR3 in DNA: TGCAGTGCTAGAGTTCCCGGGACAGGGGGCGACGGCAATCAGCCCCAGCATTTT. Protein product: CSARVPGTGGDGNQPQHF.

This clonotype was observed a handful of times. The chain carries TRBV6-5 and TRBJ1-2; a weak D match, TRBD1 (6 bases). V gave up 0 bases and J gave up 3 bases, with 14 bases separating them. CDR3 length: 16 residues. Germline V gene lookup returns CDR1 MNHEY and CDR2 SVGAGI. CDR3 loop: CASSYSSGGRDYGYTF. The CDR3 region has the DNA TGTGCCAGCAGTTACTCGAGTGGGGGCCGAGACTATGGCTACACCTTC.

The chain has TRBV6-6 and TRBJ2-3, with 8 bases identical to TRBD2. The CDR3 length is 18 residues. The germline CDR1 and CDR2 sequences are MNHNY and SVGAGI (reference sequence). V lost 0 bases to trimming and J lost 2 bases; unmatched junction nucleotides: 10. CDR3 sequence reads: CASSYSLTSGDFTDTQYF. The CDR3 DNA is TGTGCCAGCAGTTACTCCTTAACTAGCGGCGACTTCACAGATACGCAGTATTTT.

The chain is built from TRBV7-9 and TRBJ2-4; 7 bases match TRBD2. The CDR3 is 16 amino acids. In germline, CDR1 is SEHNR, CDR2 FQNEAQ (reference sequence). The J segment lost 0 bases and the V segment lost 5 bases, leaving 7 bases of the junction unmatched. CDR3 sequence: CASSDSGTLAKNIQYF. In nucleotides, the CDR3 is TGTGCCAGCAGCGACAGCGGGACTCTAGCCAAAAACATTCAGTACTTC.

This clonotype turned up a few times. V gene TRBV7-9 combines with J gene TRBJ2-4; D is perhaps TRBD1 or TRBD2 (5 bases each). The length of the CDR3 is 16 residues. Germline-derived CDR1 and CDR2 are SEHNR and FQNEAQ (reference sequence). V gave up 4 bases and J gave up 2 bases, with 15 bases separating them. The CDR3 bases are TGTGCCAGCAGCTCTCCGGGGCCGACGACCAAAAACATTCAGTACTTC. It translates to CASSSPGPTTKNIQYF.

This clonotype was seen ten or more times. CDR3 bases: TGTGCCAGCAGCTTACGAGCGGGGGCTCTCTACGAGCAGTACTTC. It codes for CASSLRAGALYEQYF. The chain couples TRBV7-6 to TRBJ2-7, with TRBD2 matching over 8 bases. Germline CDR1 reads SGHVS; CDR2 reads FNYEAQ. V shed 2 bases, J shed 3 bases, and the junction held 6 bases outside the gene matches. The CDR3 sequence is 15 residues long.

This clonotype showed up many times. The chain links TRBV7-2 to TRBJ2-7; D assignment may be TRBD1 or TRBD2 (6 bases each). Germline V gene lookup returns CDR1 SGHTA and CDR2 FQGNSA. This CDR3 comprises 17 residues. Trimming left V 5 bases short and J 5 bases short, with 25 bases between. In DNA, the CDR3 is TGTGCCAGCAGCCCATGGGATGGGGGCGTAGCGGTCCACGAGCAGTACTTC. It specifies CASSPWDGGVAVHEQYF.

A word on this clonotype: One junction end does not reproduce the germline sequence, and a read error may be involved. This chain uses TRBV7-9 with TRBJ2-7; 12 positions match TRBD2. The CDR3 extends over 16 amino acids. Per germline, CDR1 SEHNR and CDR2 FQNEAQ (reference sequence). DNA for the CDR3: TGTACCAGCAGCCCTCCGACTAGCGGGGGACTCTACGAGCAGTACTTC. Amino acid sequence: CTSSPPTSGGLYEQYF.

Regarding this clonotype: This may be a read error: a much more frequent sequence differs by one nucleotide. Here the CDR3 DNA reads TGTGCCAGCAGCTTTAGGACTAGCGGGGGGTGGGCCAATGGCAATGAGCAGTTCTTC. The encoded protein is CASSFRTSGGWANGNEQFF. The chain recombines TRBV7-6 with TRBJ2-1; TRBD2 matches at 14 bases. There are 19 residues in the CDR3. Trimming removed 3 bases from V and 6 bases from J; junction bases left unmatched: 13. Germline values: CDR1 SGHVS, CDR2 FNYEAQ.

The rearrangement links TRBV7-9 to TRBJ1-2, with TRBD1 as a possible D gene (6 bases). The CDR3 has 12 amino acids. V shed 5 bases and J shed 6 bases, with 10 bases lying between them. The germline V gene has CDR1 SEHNR and CDR2 FQNEAQ (reference sequence). CDR3 DNA: TGTGCCAGCAGCGCCTCAGGGGATGGCTACACCTTC. Protein: CASSASGDGYTF.

This clonotype appeared a few times. V and J are TRBV27 and TRBJ2-1; possibly TRBD1 or TRBD2 for D (5 bases each). V shed 3 bases and J shed 12 bases, with 12 bases lying between them. Germline CDR1 is MNHEY and CDR2 is SMNVEV (reference sequence). CDR3 length equals 12 residues. The CDR3 loop reads CASSFSGTSQFF. The CDR3 region has the DNA TGTGCCAGCAGTTTCTCCGGGACCTCGCAGTTCTTC.

The gene calls are TRBV12-3 or TRBV12-4 and TRBJ2-6; 7 bases map to TRBD1. With V trimmed by 6 bases and J by 0 bases, 8 bases remained unmatched. The CDR3 consists of 17 residues. The CDR3 here is CASRYDRVGSGANVLTF. As DNA, the CDR3 is TGTGCCAGCAGATATGACAGGGTGGGCTCTGGGGCCAACGTCCTGACTTTC.

The V call is TRBV6-6, the J call TRBJ1-5; a possible D gene is TRBD1 (5 bases). CDR1 is MNHNY, CDR2 SVGAGI, per germline (reference sequence). This CDR3 has 17 residues. V lost 0 bases to trimming and J lost 5 bases, with 17 bases between them. This chain's CDR3 is CASSYSNQGSADQPQHF. CDR3 nucleotides: TGTGCCAGCAGTTACTCGAATCAGGGCTCGGCGGATCAGCCCCAGCATTTT.

This chain links TRBV3-1 with TRBJ2-7, with TRBD1 as a possible D gene (5 bases). Germline lookup yields CDR1 LGHDT and CDR2 YNNKEL (reference sequence). The germline V and J ends were trimmed by 1 base and 2 bases, with 9 bases remaining between them. The CDR3 is made up of 14 amino acids. The CDR3 loop reads CASSQADSPYEQYF. The CDR3 DNA follows: TGTGCCAGCAGCCAAGCTGACAGTCCCTACGAGCAGTACTTC.